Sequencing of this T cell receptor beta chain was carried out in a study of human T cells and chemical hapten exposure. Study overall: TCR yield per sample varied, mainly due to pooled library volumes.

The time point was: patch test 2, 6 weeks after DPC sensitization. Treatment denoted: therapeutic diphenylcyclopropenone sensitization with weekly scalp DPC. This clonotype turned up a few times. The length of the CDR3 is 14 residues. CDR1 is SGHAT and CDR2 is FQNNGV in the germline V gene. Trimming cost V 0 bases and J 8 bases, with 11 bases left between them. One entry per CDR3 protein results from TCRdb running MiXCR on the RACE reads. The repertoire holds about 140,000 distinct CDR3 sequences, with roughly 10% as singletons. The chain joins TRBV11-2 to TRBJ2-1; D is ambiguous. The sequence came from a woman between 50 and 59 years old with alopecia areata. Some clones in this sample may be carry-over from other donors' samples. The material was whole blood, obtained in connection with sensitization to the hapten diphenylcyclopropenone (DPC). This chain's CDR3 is CASSLEGLGDEQFF. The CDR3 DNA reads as TGTGCCAGCAGCTTAGAGGGCCTGGGCGATGAGCAGTTCTTC.